This T cell receptor (beta chain) was retrieved from a study of shared clonotypes between healthy human individuals. Method: immunoSEQ multiplex PCR; TCRdb's copy keeps in-frame clones and lacks some. In the table there are roughly 590,000 clones, nearly 97% of which are singletons. Naive CD8 populations comprised CD45RO-negative cells positively selected for CCR7, excluding terminally differentiated effector memory CD45RA+ cells. The CDR3 contains 14 residues. Germline CDR1 and CDR2: SNHLY and FYNNEI. Germline trimming cut 8 bases from V and 5 bases from J; bases unmatched to any gene: 7. Sequencing was done on a sample of naive CD8+ T cells sorted from blood. The clonotype originates from a woman aged 25 to 39 in good health. The chain carries TRBV2 and TRBJ2-7; TRBD1 matches 12 bases. CDR3 in DNA: TGTGCCAGCGACTGGGACAGGGGGCGTCACGAGCAGTACTTC. Translating it yields CASDWDRGRHEQYF. Complete variable domain (other parts from reference TRBV2 and TRBJ2-7): EPEVTQTPSHQVTQMGQEVILRCVPISNHLYFYWYRQILGQKVEFLVSFYNNEISEKSEIFDDQFSVERPDGSNFTLKIRSTKLEDSAMYFCASDWDRGRHEQYFGPGTRLTVT.